This record looks at one T cell receptor beta chain sequence and its context. MiXCR, run by TCRdb on the reads, gives a single entry per CDR3 protein. The sample lists about 230,000 distinct CDR3 sequences, 22% seen once, with 18% in the top ten. Per the germline V gene, CDR1 is DFQATT and CDR2 is SNEGSKA (reference sequence). CDR3 size: 15 residues. The V gene end was trimmed by 3 bases and the J gene end by 5 bases; junction bases not matched to a gene: 9. This sample was included in a study of T cell repertoires in cytomegalovirus infection. This receptor was identified in a human donor in good health (CMV status not recorded). Some clones in this sample may be carry-over from other donors' samples. The rearrangement links TRBV20-1 to TRBJ1-4; 7 nucleotides agree with TRBD1. The sample consisted of CD8+ T cells from PBMCs. CDR3 sequence (DNA): TGCAGTGCTAGCGGGGGGGGACAGAGAAATGAAAAACTGTTTTTT. Translation gives CSASGGGQRNEKLFF.